A selection of T cell receptor beta chains follows, all from one sample in a study of a mutant IDH1 vaccine in newly diagnosed glioma. Their specific antigens are unknown. Clones were sequenced by immunoSEQ multiplex PCR, and TCRdb holds only the in-frame ones, with some missing. The sample records around 60,000 clones, approximately 84% being singletons. This material consisted of PBMCs, taken from a glioma patient whose treatment included an IDH1 peptide vaccine. Every receptor here comes from a man aged 25-45 years with glioma. Each CDR3 is given with its conserved first and last residue. The order of the fields is D gene, V gene, J gene, clone size, CDR3 DNA, CDR3 protein. A D gene is named only where the DNA matches it firmly. Clone size is shown for a subset of rows, as once, few, many or a class of expanded clone.

NA	TRBV6-5	TRBJ2-2	NA	TGTGCCAGCAGTTTTAGGGATCGGAGAGCCGGGGAGCTGTTTTTT	CASSFRDRRAGELFF
NA	TRBV15	TRBJ1-1	NA	TGTGCCACCAGCAGAGCCGCGAATCGGAACACTGAAGCTTTCTTT	CATSRAANRNTEAFF
NA	TRBV6-7	TRBJ1-5	once	TGTGCCAGCAGTTACTCAGCCGGGGCGCCGGGCAATCAGCCCCAGCATTTT	CASSYSAGAPGNQPQHF
NA	TRBV2	TRBJ1-2	NA	TGTGCCAGCAGCGCCCATTCGGTCCCTTTCTATGGCTACACCTTC	CASSAHSVPFYGYTF
NA	TRBV5-1	TRBJ2-5	NA	TGCGCCAGCAGCTTGGGGGGCCAAGAGACCCAGTACTTC	CASSLGGQETQYF
NA	TRBV7-9	TRBJ1-1	NA	TGTGCCACCAATACGGGGCAATCGAACGCTGAAGCTTTCTTT	CATNTGQSNAEAFF
NA	TRBV28	TRBJ2-5	NA	TGTGCCAGCAGCCCCAGGAGAAATTCGCTTCAGTACTTC	CASSPRRNSLQYF
TRBD1	TRBV11-3	TRBJ2-1	NA	TGTGCCAGCAGCTTACGGGACAGGGAGAAGAGTGAGCAGTTCTTC	CASSLRDREKSEQFF
NA	TRBV19	TRBJ1-3	once	TGTGCCAGTAGTGGGGACCGTAGCTCTGGAAACACCATATATTTT	CASSGDRSSGNTIYF
TRBD1	TRBV18	TRBJ1-4	NA	TGTGCCAGCTCACCACAAAGGGACAGGATTGCAACTAATGAAAAACTGTTTTTT	CASSPQRDRIATNEKLFF
NA	TRBV5-5	TRBJ1-1	NA	TGTGCCAGCAGCTTGGCCCGGGCGCGGACTGAAGCTTTCTTT	CASSLARARTEAFF
TRBD2	TRBV7-2	TRBJ2-5	NA	TGTGCCAGCAGCTTAGGGCTAGCGGGGGTACAAGAGACCCAGTACTTC	CASSLGLAGVQETQYF
NA	TRBV15	TRBJ1-2	NA	TGTGCCACCAGCAGAGAGGGCAGGGCGGGCTACACCTTC	CATSREGRAGYTF
NA	TRBV7-9	TRBJ1-2	NA	TGTGCCAGCAGCAGTTTGGTTCGGCCTAACTATGGCTACACCTTC	CASSSLVRPNYGYTF
NA	TRBV7-2	TRBJ2-5	NA	TGTGCCAGCAGCTTATGGTTGGGGGGGGCTGAGACCCAGTACTTC	CASSLWLGGAETQYF
TRBD1	TRBV7-2	TRBJ1-6	NA	TGTGCCAGCAGGCGGACAGGGTCTTATAATTCACCCCTCCACTTT	CASRRTGSYNSPLHF
TRBD2	TRBV7-9	TRBJ2-1	NA	TGTGCCAGCAGCCCATCGACTAGCGGGGTGAGCAATGAGCAGTTCTTC	CASSPSTSGVSNEQFF
NA	TRBV2	TRBJ1-2	NA	TGTGCCAGCAGTGTGGGGGGGCGCGGAGGCTACACCTTC	CASSVGGRGGYTF
NA	TRBV19	TRBJ2-2	NA	TGTGCCATTAGGGAACAGGGCACCGGGGAGCTGTTTTTT	CAIREQGTGELFF
NA	TRBV5-6	TRBJ1-5	once	TGTGCCAGCAGCTTGACTTGGGGAGGAAGCAATCAGCCCCAGCATTTT	CASSLTWGGSNQPQHF
NA	TRBV9	TRBJ1-2	NA	TGTGCCAGCAGCGTCTTCCAGGGCAAGTTGAACTACACCTTC	CASSVFQGKLNYTF
TRBD1	TRBV9	TRBJ1-3	NA	TGTGCCAGCAGCTTGGACAGGGGGTCTGGAAACACCATATATTTT	CASSLDRGSGNTIYF
TRBD2	TRBV5-1	TRBJ2-3	NA	TGCGCCAGCAGCTTGGCTAGCGGGGGAAGCACAGATACGCAGTATTTT	CASSLASGGSTDTQYF
TRBD2	TRBV11-3	TRBJ2-2	NA	TGTGCCAGCAGCTTAGAAGAGCGGGGGGGCCTTAGGAACACCGGGGAGCTGTTTTTT	CASSLEERGGLRNTGELFF
NA	TRBV6-1	TRBJ2-1	NA	TGTGCCAGCAGTGAAGCAGGGGGTGTCGAGCAGTTCTTC	CASSEAGGVEQFF
TRBD2	TRBV10-3	TRBJ2-2	NA	TGTGCCATCAGTGGAGGGACTAGCGATACTTTAGGGACCGGGGAGCTGTTTTTT	CAISGGTSDTLGTGELFF
TRBD2	TRBV7-9	TRBJ2-7	NA	TGTGCCAGCAGCTTTTGGACTAGCGTCTCCTACGAGCAGTACTTC	CASSFWTSVSYEQYF
NA	TRBV29-1	TRBJ1-1	few	TGCAGTGGGCAGGTGGTCACTGAAGCTTTCTTT	CSGQVVTEAFF
NA	TRBV7-9	TRBJ2-7	NA	TGTGCCAGCAGCTTACCAGGGGAAAGAGGGTCCTACGAGCAGTACTTC	CASSLPGERGSYEQYF
NA	TRBV5-5	TRBJ2-1	once	TGTGCCAGCAGCTTGGGGACGGAAAGCTACAATGAGCAGTTCTTC	CASSLGTESYNEQFF
NA	TRBV15	TRBJ1-6	NA	TGTGCCACCAGCAGAGATATGGGGGTAATCAATTCACCCCTCCACTTT	CATSRDMGVINSPLHF
NA	TRBV28	TRBJ2-2	NA	TGTGCCAGCCGGGACCCACCAAGGCACGGGGAGCTGTTTTTT	CASRDPPRHGELFF
NA	TRBV30	TRBJ2-7	NA	TGTGCCTGGAGTGAAGGCTCCTACGAGCAGTACTTC	CAWSEGSYEQYF
NA	TRBV15	TRBJ2-5	NA	TGTGCCACCAGCGCTGCTGGGGTATTCCTAAAAGAGACCCAGTACTTC	CATSAAGVFLKETQYF
NA	TRBV14	TRBJ1-3	once	TGTGCCAGCAGCCAAGTCCCCAGGGAGTCTTCTGGAAACACCATATATTTT	CASSQVPRESSGNTIYF
NA	TRBV27	TRBJ2-3	NA	TGTGCCAGCAGTCTAACGCGGGATCGCACAGATACGCAGTATTTT	CASSLTRDRTDTQYF
NA	TRBV7-9	TRBJ1-1	few	TGTGCCAGCAGCTTAGCCGGGTTGGGTGTCACTGAAGCTTTCTTT	CASSLAGLGVTEAFF
TRBD2	TRBV4-1	TRBJ2-7	NA	TGCGCCAGCAGCCAGGGGAGCGGGGGTTACGAGCAGTACTTC	CASSQGSGGYEQYF
TRBD1	TRBV7-6	TRBJ2-2	NA	TGTGCCAGCAGGGTTCACCCACTCGCAGGGGGTCCGAACACCGGGGAGCTGTTTTTT	CASRVHPLAGGPNTGELFF